The T cell receptor (beta chain) under discussion was sequenced for a study of shared clonotypes between healthy human individuals. Study-level information: Two female and a few male donors aged 18 to 49 were enrolled.

In the study's own analysis: Filtering was not the same, since immunoSEQ gave junction-only sequences without quality scores. The method was immunoSEQ multiplex PCR; TCRdb's version includes in-frame clones alone and lacks a portion of them. The DNA gave D and trimming, while V, J and clone size come from that table. The data contain over 400,000 clones, approximately 82% of them seen just once; the ten biggest clones take up 12%. The CDR3 consists of 18 residues. CDR1 and CDR2 from the germline V gene are SGHTA and FQGTGA. J lost 0 bases, V lost 1 base, and 10 bases had no gene match. This rearrangement joins TRBV7-3 to TRBJ2-3; TRBD2 matches at 7 bases. The sequence was obtained from a woman in her thirties or forties in good health. Some clones in this sample may be carry-over from other donors' samples. Sequenced: PBMCs. CDR3 residues: CASSLRFGEGGSTDTQYF. The CDR3 DNA is TGTGCCAGCAGCTTAAGATTCGGGGAGGGCGGTAGCACAGATACGCAGTATTTT.